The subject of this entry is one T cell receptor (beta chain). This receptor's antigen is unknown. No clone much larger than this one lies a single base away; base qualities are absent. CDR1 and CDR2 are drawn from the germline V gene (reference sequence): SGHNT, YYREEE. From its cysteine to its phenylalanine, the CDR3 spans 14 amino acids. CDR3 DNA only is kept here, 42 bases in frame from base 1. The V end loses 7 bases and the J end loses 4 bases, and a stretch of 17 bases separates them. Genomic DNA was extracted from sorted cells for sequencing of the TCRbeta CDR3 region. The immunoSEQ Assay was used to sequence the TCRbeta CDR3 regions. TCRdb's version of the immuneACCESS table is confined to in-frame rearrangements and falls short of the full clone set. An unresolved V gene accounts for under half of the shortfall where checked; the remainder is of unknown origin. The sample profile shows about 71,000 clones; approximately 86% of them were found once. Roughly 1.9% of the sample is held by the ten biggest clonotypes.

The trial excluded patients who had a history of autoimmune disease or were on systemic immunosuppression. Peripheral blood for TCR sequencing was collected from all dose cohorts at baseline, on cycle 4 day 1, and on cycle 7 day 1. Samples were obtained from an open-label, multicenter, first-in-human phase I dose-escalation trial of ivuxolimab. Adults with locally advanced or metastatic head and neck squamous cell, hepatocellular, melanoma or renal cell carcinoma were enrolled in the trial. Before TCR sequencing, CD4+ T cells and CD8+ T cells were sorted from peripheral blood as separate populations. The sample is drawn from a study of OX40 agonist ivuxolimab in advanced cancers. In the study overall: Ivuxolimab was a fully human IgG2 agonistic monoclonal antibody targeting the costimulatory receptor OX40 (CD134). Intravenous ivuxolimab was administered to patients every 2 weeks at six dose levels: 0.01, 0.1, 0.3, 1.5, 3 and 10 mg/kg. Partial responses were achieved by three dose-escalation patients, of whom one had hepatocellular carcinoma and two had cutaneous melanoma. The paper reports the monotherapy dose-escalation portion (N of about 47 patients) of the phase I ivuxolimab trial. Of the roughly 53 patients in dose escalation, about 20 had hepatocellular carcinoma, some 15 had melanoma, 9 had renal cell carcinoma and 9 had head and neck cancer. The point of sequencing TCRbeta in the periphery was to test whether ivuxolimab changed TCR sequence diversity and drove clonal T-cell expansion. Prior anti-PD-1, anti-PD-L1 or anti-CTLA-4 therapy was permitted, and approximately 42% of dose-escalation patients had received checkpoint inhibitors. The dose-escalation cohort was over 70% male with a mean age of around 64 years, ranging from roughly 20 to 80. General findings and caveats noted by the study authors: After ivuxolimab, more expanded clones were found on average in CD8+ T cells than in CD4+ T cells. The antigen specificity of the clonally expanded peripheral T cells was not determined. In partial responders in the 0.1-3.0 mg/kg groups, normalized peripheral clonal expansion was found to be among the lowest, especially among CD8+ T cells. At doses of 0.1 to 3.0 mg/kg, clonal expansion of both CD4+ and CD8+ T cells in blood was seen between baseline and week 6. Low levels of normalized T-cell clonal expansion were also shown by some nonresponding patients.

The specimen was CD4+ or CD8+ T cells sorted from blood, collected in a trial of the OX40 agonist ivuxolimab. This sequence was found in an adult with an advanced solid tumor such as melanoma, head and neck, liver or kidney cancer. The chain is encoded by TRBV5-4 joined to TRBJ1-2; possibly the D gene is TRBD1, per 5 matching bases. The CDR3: CASRPRDGIYGYTF. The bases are TGTGCCAGCCGCCCCAGGGACGGCATCTATGGCTACACCTTC. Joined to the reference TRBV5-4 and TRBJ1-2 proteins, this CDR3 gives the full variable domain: ETGVTQSPTHLIKTRGQQVTLRCSSQSGHNTVSWYQQALGQGPQFIFQYYREEENGRGNFPPRFSGLQFPNYSSELNVNALELDDSALYLCASRPRDGIYGYTFGSGTRLTVV.